This T cell receptor beta chain comes out of a study of cytomegalovirus exposure and HLA in healthy donors. This CDR3 region has 15 residues. V shed 0 bases, J shed 6 bases, and the junction held 5 bases outside the gene matches. Germline assignment: CDR1 SGHDN and CDR2 FVKESK. PCR employed 60 Vbeta and 13 Jbeta primers. The repertoire was sequenced with immunoSEQ multiplex PCR; TCRdb's copy has only in-frame clones and lacks some. Its table lists 150,000 to 250,000 clones. The sequencing sample was made of PBMCs. The sequence derives from a boy aged 5-17 years in good health and CMV-seronegative. V usage is TRBV14 and J usage is TRBJ2-3, with 8 bases aligning to TRBD2. CDR3 coding DNA: TGTGCCAGCAGCCAAGAAGGCAGCGGGGGTGATACGCAGTATTTT. Encoded protein: CASSQEGSGGDTQYF.